This T cell receptor beta chain came from a study of blood T cell repertoires in COVID-19. Study as a whole: The United States, Italy and Spain provided the acute and convalescent COVID-19 samples. PBMCs, B-cell-depleted T cells, or T cells were the source of the cDNA or gDNA that made up the material.

Original processing notes: Scientists estimated how many nucleated cells there were by amplifying reference gene primers. Libraries were prepared by immunoSEQ multiplex PCR; TCRdb keeps only in-frame clonotypes and omits some of them. V and J calls and clone size follow that table, whereas D and trimming were derived from the DNA. The sample records about 220,000 clones, around 82% being singletons. J gave up 2 bases and V 5 bases, and 4 bases lay outside the gene matches. The CDR3 totals 15 residues. Germline V gives CDR1 SGHTA, CDR2 FQGTGA. The TCR originated in a woman between 70 and 85 years old with acute or convalescent COVID-19. Sequenced material: peripheral blood. This sequence joins TRBV7-3 and TRBJ2-3, with 10 bases identical to TRBD2. The CDR3 spells CASSPSGGNTDTQYF. The CDR3 nucleotides are TGTGCCAGCAGCCCTAGCGGGGGAAACACAGATACGCAGTATTTT.